This T cell receptor (beta chain) was recovered during a study of blood T cell repertoires in COVID-19. Study as a whole: Sites across the United States, Italy and Spain contributed samples from acute and convalescent COVID-19. PBMCs, B-cell-depleted T cells, or T cells provided the cDNA or gDNA that made up the material.

In germline, CDR1 is LGHNA, CDR2 YNFKEQ. Between the trimmed V and J ends, which lost 0 bases and 4 bases, there was a span of 6 bases. The CDR3 is 13 residues long. The sample holds a few counts of this clone. Source study methods: Reference gene primer amplification gave nucleated cell count estimates. The assay was immunoSEQ multiplex PCR, and TCRdb's table has in-frame clones only and misses some. V and J calls and clone size are as listed in that table; D and trimming were resolved from the DNA. The sample carries about 25,000 clones, 80% to 90% recorded once. The sequence came from a man between 65 and 79 years old with acute or convalescent COVID-19. This chain joins TRBV4-2 and TRBJ2-5; weak D call: TRBD2 (5 bases). Sequencing input: peripheral blood. The CDR3 region has the DNA TGTGCCAGCAGCCAAGATGGAGGAGAGACCCAGTACTTC. Its translation: CASSQDGGETQYF.